This TCR beta chain was observed in a study of T-cell reconstitution after alpha-beta-depleted transplantation in children. Study results and limitations: It was newly produced T cells that mostly accounted for T-cell counts and diversity one year after transplant. Reportedly, only several hundred clones from non-depleted graft cells drove alpha-beta T-cell counts at about two months.

Unique molecular identifiers were used in preparing the TCRbeta library. MiXCR, run by TCRdb on the PCR reads, gives a single entry per CDR3 protein. The sample carries 200,000 to 300,000 distinct CDR3 sequences, over 20% recorded once. CDR1 DFQATT and CDR2 SNEGSKA come from the germline V gene (reference sequence). This CDR3 region has 13 residues. V lost 3 bases and J 1 base, leaving 10 bases between the germline ends. This clonotype was seen repeatedly, ten times or more. Its antigen is undetermined. Source: PBMCs, taken before TCRalphabeta/CD19-depleted stem cell transplant. This receptor was obtained from a girl aged 2-15 years with Fanconi anemia, due to receive a stem cell transplant. The chain uses TRBV20-1 and TRBJ2-7; maybe TRBD1 (5 bases). This chain's CDR3 is CSASPRGSYEQYF. The DNA of the CDR3 is TGCAGTGCTAGCCCTAGGGGTTCCTACGAGCAGTACTTC.